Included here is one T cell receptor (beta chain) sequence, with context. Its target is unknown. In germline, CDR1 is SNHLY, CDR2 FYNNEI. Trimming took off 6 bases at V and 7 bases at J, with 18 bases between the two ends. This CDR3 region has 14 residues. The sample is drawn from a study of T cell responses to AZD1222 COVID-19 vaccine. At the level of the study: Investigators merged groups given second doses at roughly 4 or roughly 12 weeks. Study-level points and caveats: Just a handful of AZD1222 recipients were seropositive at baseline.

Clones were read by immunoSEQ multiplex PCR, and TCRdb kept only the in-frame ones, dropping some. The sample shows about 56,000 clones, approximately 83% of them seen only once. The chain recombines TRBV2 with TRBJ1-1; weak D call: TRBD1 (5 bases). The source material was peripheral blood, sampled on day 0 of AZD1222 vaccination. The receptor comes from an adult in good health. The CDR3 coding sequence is TGTGCCAGCAGCCCCGCTGGATTCGGGGGTGAAGCTTTCTTT. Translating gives CASSPAGFGGEAFF.